These 21 T cell receptor beta chains were all obtained from the same sample, sequenced in a study of shared clonotypes between healthy human individuals. CD45RO negativity and positive selection for CCR7 defined naive CD8 cells, a population that excluded terminally differentiated effector memory CD45RA+ cells. The repertoire was sequenced with immunoSEQ multiplex PCR; TCRdb's copy has only in-frame clones and lacks some. The table lists more than 550,000 clones, about 91% of them singletons. Specimen: naive CD8+ T cells sorted from blood. The receptors were gathered from a man aged 30 to 45 in good health.

This clone was found once. For the CDR3, the DNA is TGTGCCAGCAGCTCGGAGCAAGTCGAGCAGTACTTC. Amino acid sequence: CASSSEQVEQYF. The V gene is TRBV4-2, the J gene TRBJ2-7; D remains unclear. Trimming removed 5 bases at V and 6 bases at J, with 11 bases between. The germline gives CDR1 LGHNA, CDR2 YNFKEQ. CDR3 length: 12 amino acids.

The gene calls are TRBV9 and TRBJ2-7; 7 positions agree with TRBD2. This CDR3 has 15 amino acids. Germline CDR1 SGDLS, CDR2 YYNGEE. After removal of 0 bases from V and 6 bases from J, the junction contained 9 bases not matched to a gene. The CDR3 protein is CASSVDGRPHTEQYF. CDR3 bases: TGTGCCAGCAGCGTAGACGGGAGGCCCCATACCGAGCAGTACTTC.

The V call is TRBV11-2, the J call TRBJ2-1; the D gene is possibly TRBD1 (5 bases). The CDR3 spans 15 residues. Per germline, CDR1 SGHAT and CDR2 FQNNGV. Trimming cost V 1 base and J 6 bases, with 13 bases left between them. The CDR3 DNA reads as TGTGCCAGCAGCTTAGGGGCCAGGGTAAGCAATGAGCAGTTCTTC. It codes for CASSLGARVSNEQFF.

As regards this clone: Different DNA sequences within this sample yield the same CDR3. J is TRBJ2-7 and V is TRBV27, with D possibly being TRBD2 (5 bases). Germline V lookup: CDR1 MNHEY, CDR2 SMNVEV (reference sequence). CDR3 length: 14 amino acids. V was shortened by 2 bases and J by 3 bases, with 11 bases between the two germline ends. CDR3 bases: TGTGCCAGCAGTTTAAGCGGACCACACTACGAGCAGTACTTC. As protein: CASSLSGPHYEQYF.

As for this clone: Other DNA variants within this sample encode the same CDR3. J is TRBJ2-1 and V is TRBV7-9; D not certain. V lost 1 base to trimming and J lost 5 bases, with 9 bases between them. The length of the CDR3 is 14 residues. The V gene's germline CDR1 is SEHNR and CDR2 FQNEAQ (reference sequence). The CDR3 loop is CASSLVRGDNEQFF. The CDR3 nucleotides are TGTGCCAGCAGCTTAGTTCGCGGAGACAATGAGCAGTTCTTC.

The chain carries TRBV18 and TRBJ1-1; D possibly corresponds to TRBD1 (6 bases). The germline V and J ends were trimmed by 0 bases and 3 bases, with 8 bases remaining between them. Germline V lookup: CDR1 KGHSH, CDR2 LQKENI. The CDR3 has 14 amino acids. The CDR3 region has the DNA TGTGCCAGCTCACCACCGGGGGGCCACACTGAAGCTTTCTTT. This gives the protein CASSPPGGHTEAFF.

This clone was found once. CDR3 DNA: TGTGCCAGCAGCTCAGGATCCGGGGCCGGCTCCTACGAGCAGTACTTC. Translating gives CASSSGSGAGSYEQYF. V usage is TRBV7-9 and J usage is TRBJ2-7; either TRBD1 or TRBD2 may supply D (5 bases each). The germline gives CDR1 SEHNR, CDR2 FQNEAQ (reference sequence). The CDR3 is 16 residues long. Trimming removed 4 bases at V and 0 bases at J, with 16 bases between.

The chain carries TRBV6-5 and TRBJ1-2; 7 positions match TRBD1. The CDR3 contains 15 residues. Germline-derived CDR1 and CDR2 are MNHEY and SVGAGI. After removal of 0 bases from V and 1 base from J, the junction contained 2 bases not matched to a gene. The CDR3 loop reads CASSYSQGGNYGYTF. The CDR3 bases are TGTGCCAGCAGTTACTCGCAGGGGGGTAACTATGGCTACACCTTC.

In regard to this clone: One end of the junction is discordant with germline, which a read error may explain. The rearrangement uses TRBV2 and TRBJ1-6; tentative D call: TRBD1 (5 bases). CDR1 SNHLY and CDR2 FYNNEI come from the germline V gene. This CDR3 is 13 amino acids long. The CDR3 sequence is CASSEKVQGPCGF. The CDR3 coding sequence is TGTGCCAGCAGTGAAAAGGTGCAGGGCCCATGCGGCTTT.

The rearrangement links TRBV5-8 to TRBJ2-7; perhaps TRBD2 as D (5 bases). The V gene's germline CDR1 is SGHTS and CDR2 YDEGEE. The CDR3 is made up of 16 amino acids. V lost 1 base, J lost 0 bases, and 14 bases lay in between. CDR3 bases: TGTGCCAGCAGCTTGTTGGGTAGAGGGTCCTCCTACGAGCAGTACTTC. Its protein is CASSLLGRGSSYEQYF.

The genes are TRBV15 and TRBJ1-5, with TRBD1 as a possible D gene (6 bases). The germline gives CDR1 LNHNV, CDR2 YYDKDF (reference sequence). This CDR3 has 14 residues. The V and J ends lost 5 bases and 6 bases respectively, with 14 bases between them. This chain's CDR3 is CATSSPGVGQPQHF. CDR3 sequence (DNA): TGTGCCACCAGCTCACCAGGGGTGGGTCAGCCCCAGCATTTT.

V usage is TRBV7-6 and J usage is TRBJ1-5; D is unclear. The CDR3 runs 14 residues. V was shortened by 4 bases and J by 4 bases, with 11 bases between the two germline ends. Germline-derived CDR1 and CDR2 are SGHVS and FNYEAQ. CDR3 amino acids: CASSSGKLNQPQHF. CDR3 DNA sequence: TGTGCCAGCAGCTCGGGCAAATTAAATCAGCCCCAGCATTTT.

The rearrangement joins TRBV28 to TRBJ2-5, with TRBD1 as a possible D gene (6 bases). This CDR3 contains 17 residues. Germline CDR1 and CDR2: MDHEN and SYDVKM. The V end was cut by 3 bases, the J end by 2 bases, with 19 bases between. DNA for the CDR3: TGTGCCAGCAGTTTTATTCGTACCGGGACACTGCAAGAGACCCAGTACTTC. Translation gives CASSFIRTGTLQETQYF.

V gene TRBV25-1 combines with J gene TRBJ2-3; 11 bases are shared with TRBD2. Germline V lookup: CDR1 MGHDK, CDR2 SYGVNS. V was clipped by 6 bases and J by 0 bases; unmatched bases: 5. The CDR3 is made up of 16 amino acids. The CDR3 coding sequence is TGTGCCAGCAGCCCCACTAGCGGGAGAAGCACAGATACGCAGTATTTT. It is translated as CASSPTSGRSTDTQYF. Supplemented by reference TRBV25-1 and TRBJ2-3, the full variable domain reads EADIYQTPRYLVIGTGKKITLECSQTMGHDKMYWYQQDPGMELHLIHYSYGVNSTEKGDLSSESTVSRIRTEHFPLTLESARPSHTSQYLCASSPTSGRSTDTQYFGPGTRLTVL.

As to this clone: Given a much more abundant clone one base away, this may be a read error. CDR3 coding DNA: TGTGCCAGCAGCTTATCCGGCGAGCAGTACTTC. This gives the protein CASSLSGEQYF. This rearrangement joins TRBV11-2 to TRBJ2-7, with no clear D. The germline gives CDR1 SGHAT, CDR2 FQNNGV. The CDR3 is 11 amino acids. Trimming pared 2 bases from V and 6 bases from J, leaving 5 bases between.

This rearrangement joins TRBV29-1 to TRBJ2-7, with D possibly being TRBD1 (6 bases). Germline V gene data show CDR1 as SQVTM and CDR2 as ANQGSEA. The CDR3 is 11 residues long. Trimming left V 7 bases short and J 5 bases short, with 12 bases between. Here the CDR3 DNA reads TGCAGCGCTGACAAGGGGGACGAGCAGTACTTC. Translated: CSADKGDEQYF.

This clone was seen only once. The chain joins TRBV4-1 to TRBJ2-7, with D uncertain. Germline V CDR1 and CDR2: MGHRA, YSYEKL. V dropped 0 bases and J dropped 4 bases, with 7 bases sitting between them. The CDR3 consists of 13 residues. The CDR3 DNA reads as TGCGCCAGCAGCCAAGAAATCGGGTACGAGCAGTACTTC. Protein: CASSQEIGYEQYF.

The chain recombines TRBV7-2 with TRBJ2-7, with a possible D match to TRBD2 (7 bases). The CDR3 contains 15 residues. V lost 6 bases to trimming and J lost 5 bases, with 20 bases between them. Germline V gene sequence: CDR1 SGHTA, CDR2 FQGNSA. The CDR3 coding sequence is TGTGCCAGCAGGCGTCGCGGGGGCCCAGCGGACGAGCAGTACTTC. Protein sequence: CASRRRGGPADEQYF.

The chain joins TRBV11-2 to TRBJ2-1, with D perhaps TRBD1 (5 bases). The CDR3 spans 16 residues. The germline V and J ends were trimmed by 2 bases and 4 bases, with 15 bases remaining between them. In germline, CDR1 is SGHAT, CDR2 FQNNGV. The CDR3 DNA reads as TGTGCCAGCAGCTTAACAGGCCGAGATAGTTACAATGAGCAGTTCTTC. This codes for CASSLTGRDSYNEQFF.

This clone was counted once. The chain combines TRBV11-2 with TRBJ2-3; 16 bases align to TRBD2. The germline V gene encodes CDR1 SGHAT and CDR2 FQNNGV. With V trimmed by 5 bases and J by 4 bases, 9 bases remained unmatched. The CDR3 runs 18 residues. The CDR3 loop is CASSPGTSGRASADTQYF. The CDR3 region has the DNA TGTGCCAGCAGCCCCGGGACTAGCGGGAGGGCCTCTGCAGATACGCAGTATTTT. The full variable domain, in which reference TRBV11-2 and TRBJ2-3 provide the parts outside the CDR3, is EAGVAQSPRYKIIEKRQSVAFWCNPISGHATLYWYQQILGQGPKLLIQFQNNGVVDDSQLPKDRFSAERLKGVDSTLKIQPAKLEDSAVYLCASSPGTSGRASADTQYFGPGTRLTVL.

The chain combines TRBV28 with TRBJ2-7; D is undetermined. With 5 bases removed from V and 4 bases from J, the gap between germline ends came to 6 bases. The CDR3 is 11 amino acids. Germline V gene lookup returns CDR1 MDHEN and CDR2 SYDVKM. CDR3 bases: TGTGCCAGCAGTGGAGTATACGAGCAGTACTTC. Amino acids: CASSGVYEQYF.